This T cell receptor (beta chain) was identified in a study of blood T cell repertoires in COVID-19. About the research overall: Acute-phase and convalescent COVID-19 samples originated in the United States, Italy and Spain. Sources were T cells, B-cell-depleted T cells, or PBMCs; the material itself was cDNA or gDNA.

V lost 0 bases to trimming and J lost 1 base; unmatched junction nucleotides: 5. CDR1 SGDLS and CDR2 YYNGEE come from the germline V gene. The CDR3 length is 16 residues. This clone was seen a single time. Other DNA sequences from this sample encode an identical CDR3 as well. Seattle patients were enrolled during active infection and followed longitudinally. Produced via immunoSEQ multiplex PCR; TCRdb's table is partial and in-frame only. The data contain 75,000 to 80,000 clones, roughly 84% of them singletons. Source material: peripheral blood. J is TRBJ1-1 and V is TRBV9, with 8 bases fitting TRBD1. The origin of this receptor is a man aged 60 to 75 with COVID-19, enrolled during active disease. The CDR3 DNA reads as TGTGCCAGCAGCGTAGCCCCGACAGGGGCGAACACTGAAGCTTTCTTT. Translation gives CASSVAPTGANTEAFF. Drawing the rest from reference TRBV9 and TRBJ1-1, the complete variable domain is DSGVTQTPKHLITATGQRVTLRCSPRSGDLSVYWYQQSLDQGLQFLIQYYNGEERAKGNILERFSAQQFPDLHSELNLSSLELGDSALYFCASSVAPTGANTEAFFGQGTRLTVV.